The text below deals with one T cell receptor (beta chain). One end of the junction does not line up with germline, which may come from a read error. MiXCR, applied by TCRdb to the multiplex PCR reads, yields one record per CDR3 protein. This sample yields some 170,000 distinct CDR3 sequences, of which 33% are seen a single time; over 3.5% belongs to the top ten. The sample belongs to a study of breast tumors, draining lymph nodes, adjacent tissues. The CDR3 consists of 16 residues. CDR1 is SNHLY, CDR2 FYNNEI, per germline. Breast cancer patients provided tissue from their axillary draining lymph nodes.

The receptor was derived from a female donor with breast cancer. Some clones in this sample may be carry-over from other donors' samples. The rearrangement joins TRBV2 to TRBJ1-4; D is perhaps TRBD1 (5 bases). Sequencing was carried out using axillary lymph node tissue. The CDR3 loop reads CASRGVGSATNEKLFF. CDR3 in DNA: TGTGCCAGCAGGGGGGTGGGGAGCGCAACTAATGAAAAACTGTTTTTC.